The T cell receptor (beta chain) under discussion was sequenced for a study of beta chain features in type 1 diabetes. There are a few counts of this clone. The sequenced template was cDNA made from the entire isolated RNA. The data were produced by immunoSEQ multiplex PCR, yet TCRdb's version contains in-frame clones alone and is incomplete. Found here are some 240,000 clones, under 13% of them singletons; the top ten hold roughly 1.4%. This CDR3 is built from 14 residues. Trimming stripped 2 bases from V and 5 bases from J, with 16 bases between. Germline CDR1 is GTSNPN and CDR2 is SVGIG (reference sequence).

Sample: central memory CD4+ T cells from blood. V gene TRBV30 combines with J gene TRBJ2-7; no clear D. This clonotype was obtained from a man between 18 and 35 years old in good health. For the CDR3, the DNA is TGTGCCTGGAGTCCAATGGTAAAGGGCCACGAGCAGTACTTC. Residues: CAWSPMVKGHEQYF.